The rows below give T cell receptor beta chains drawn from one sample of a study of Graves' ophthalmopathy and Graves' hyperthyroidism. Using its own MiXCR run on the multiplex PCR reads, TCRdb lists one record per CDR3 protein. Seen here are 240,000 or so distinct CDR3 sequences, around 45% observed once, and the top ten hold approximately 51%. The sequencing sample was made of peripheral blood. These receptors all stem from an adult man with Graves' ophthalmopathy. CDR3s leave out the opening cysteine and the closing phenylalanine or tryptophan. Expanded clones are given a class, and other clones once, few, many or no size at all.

CDR3 protein: AISEVSYGYT; V gene: TRBV10-3; clone size: -
CDR3 protein: ASSGTSKGNTIY; V gene: TRBV7-2; clone size: -
CDR3 protein: SVSVADNSPLH; V gene: TRBV29-1; clone size: -
CDR3 protein: ASSDLIGKTQY; V gene: TRBV6-4; clone size: -
CDR3 protein: ASSGGTGETQY; V gene: TRBV19; clone size: few
CDR3 protein: ASSFGGTTGDEQY; V gene: TRBV12-3/TRBV12-4; clone size: -
CDR3 protein: ASSLDAGPPPGGYT; V gene: TRBV7-2; clone size: few
CDR3 protein: ASIITGGAEAF; V gene: TRBV6-1; clone size: -
CDR3 protein: SAIPSPGPGELF; V gene: TRBV20-1; clone size: -
CDR3 protein: ASSQAIGFNNSPLH; V gene: TRBV9; clone size: -
CDR3 protein: ASSFEGVNQPQH; V gene: TRBV27; clone size: few
CDR3 protein: ASSSHHGEKLF; V gene: TRBV7-2; clone size: -
CDR3 protein: SATDGINQPQH; V gene: TRBV20-1; clone size: -
CDR3 protein: ASSSSPNQPQH; V gene: TRBV7-3; clone size: few
CDR3 protein: ASSLKGTSSSYEQY; V gene: TRBV7-3; clone size: few
CDR3 protein: ATSDLGGADYEQY; V gene: TRBV24-1; clone size: few
CDR3 protein: ASSVGRVSPLH; V gene: TRBV7-6; clone size: -
CDR3 protein: ASSLADRYYGYT; V gene: TRBV7-9; clone size: -
CDR3 protein: ASSQLPQGIPSPLH; V gene: TRBV4-1; clone size: -
CDR3 protein: ASSLALGTGMNTEAF; V gene: TRBV5-6; clone size: -
CDR3 protein: ASSLNAMSNQPQH; V gene: TRBV11-2; clone size: -
CDR3 protein: ASSERDRGEQY; V gene: TRBV6-1; clone size: few
CDR3 protein: ASSESSRGITGELF; V gene: TRBV10-1; clone size: few
CDR3 protein: ASSAPGTGGSEY; V gene: TRBV25-1; clone size: -
CDR3 protein: ASSLNPVRTRSSYEQY; V gene: TRBV7-9; clone size: -
CDR3 protein: ASSLTRESHLNEQY; V gene: TRBV7-8; clone size: few
CDR3 protein: ASSPLVYEQY; V gene: TRBV12-3/TRBV12-4; clone size: -
CDR3 protein: SQRDSWTEAF; V gene: TRBV29-1; clone size: -
CDR3 protein: ASSFGPTGELF; V gene: TRBV7-3; clone size: few
CDR3 protein: SARDSSGRVETQY; V gene: TRBV20-1; clone size: few
CDR3 protein: ASSMDREKTQY; V gene: TRBV4-2; clone size: -
CDR3 protein: ATSRDRAQGRLELF; V gene: TRBV15; clone size: -
CDR3 protein: ASSQDAGRETQY; V gene: TRBV4-1; clone size: -
CDR3 protein: ASSLTGRGTGELF; V gene: TRBV5-8; clone size: -
CDR3 protein: SGGRNLGDEQY; V gene: TRBV29-1; clone size: few
CDR3 protein: SVEDRGQGYYGYT; V gene: TRBV29-1; clone size: few
CDR3 protein: ASSDPRIREDNPFTDTQY; V gene: TRBV25-1; clone size: -
CDR3 protein: ASSLWDGTTGELF; V gene: TRBV6-5; clone size: -
CDR3 protein: ASSLSRDSFGYT; V gene: TRBV7-8; clone size: -
CDR3 protein: ASRALGTGKPYEQY; V gene: TRBV2; clone size: -
CDR3 protein: ASSPTGQAKELF; V gene: TRBV4-1; clone size: -
CDR3 protein: ASAQIRSSGNTIY; V gene: TRBV12-3/TRBV12-4; clone size: -
CDR3 protein: SIWFRGRGYT; V gene: TRBV29-1; clone size: -
CDR3 protein: ASSLGREDTEAF; V gene: TRBV7-3; clone size: -
CDR3 protein: ASSPGTLNTEAF; V gene: TRBV7-3; clone size: many
CDR3 protein: ASSSLGQRYEQY; V gene: TRBV28; clone size: few
CDR3 protein: ASSLGGGATDGYT; V gene: TRBV7-9; clone size: -
CDR3 protein: ASKYAPNEPQH; V gene: TRBV10-3; clone size: -
CDR3 protein: ASSPRLATGEAQY; V gene: TRBV7-2; clone size: -
CDR3 protein: ATNRMGKGGQPQH; V gene: TRBV15; clone size: few
CDR3 protein: ATSDPSGSETQY; V gene: TRBV24-1; clone size: many
CDR3 protein: ASSPQGLSNYGYT; V gene: TRBV6-2/TRBV6-3; clone size: -
CDR3 protein: ASSLLAGAFSGANVLT; V gene: TRBV5-1; clone size: -
CDR3 protein: ASGGQGGYT; V gene: TRBV28; clone size: -